A selection of T cell receptor beta chains follows, all from one sample in a study of T cells in localized non-small cell lung cancer. Here immunoSEQ multiplex PCR was the method, and the copy in TCRdb shows in-frame clones only, minus some. The table lists some 50,000 clones, around 86% of them singletons. The sample in question was PBMCs, obtained before any cancer treatment. The receptors originated from a female donor with stage II lung adenocarcinoma. Each CDR3 is given with its conserved first and last residue. The order of the fields is J gene, V gene, D gene, clone size, CDR3 protein. The D gene is left open where the match is weak. The size of a clone is reported for some rows only, either as once, few or many, or as a class for expanded clones.

j_call: TRBJ1-1
v_call: TRBV5-4
d_call: .
clone_size: .
cdr3_aa: CASSRDMNTEAFF

j_call: TRBJ2-3
v_call: TRBV6-4
d_call: .
clone_size: .
cdr3_aa: CASSEDWQGTDTQYF

j_call: TRBJ1-4
v_call: TRBV11-2
d_call: .
clone_size: .
cdr3_aa: CAGSPGGAKLFF

j_call: TRBJ1-5
v_call: TRBV6-5
d_call: .
clone_size: .
cdr3_aa: CASSYSPASNQPQHF

j_call: TRBJ2-5
v_call: TRBV27
d_call: .
clone_size: .
cdr3_aa: CASSLFGSVETQYF

j_call: TRBJ2-1
v_call: TRBV30
d_call: .
clone_size: .
cdr3_aa: CAWSRTISYNEQFF

j_call: TRBJ2-2
v_call: TRBV7-2
d_call: .
clone_size: .
cdr3_aa: CASSWDGHTGELFF

j_call: TRBJ2-2
v_call: TRBV2
d_call: .
clone_size: .
cdr3_aa: CASSEVQGNTGELFF

j_call: TRBJ1-2
v_call: TRBV9
d_call: .
clone_size: .
cdr3_aa: CASSVDTGTYGYTF

j_call: TRBJ1-2
v_call: TRBV5-1
d_call: TRBD1
clone_size: few
cdr3_aa: CASSLAKDRGHLYGYTF

j_call: TRBJ1-2
v_call: TRBV10-2
d_call: TRBD1
clone_size: .
cdr3_aa: CASSELRTGAFYGYTF

j_call: TRBJ2-2
v_call: TRBV18
d_call: .
clone_size: .
cdr3_aa: CASSPQVKNTGELFF

j_call: TRBJ2-7
v_call: TRBV14
d_call: .
clone_size: .
cdr3_aa: CASSQGAALYF

j_call: TRBJ2-7
v_call: TRBV29-1
d_call: TRBD2
clone_size: .
cdr3_aa: CSVQGLAGSSYEQYF

j_call: TRBJ2-3
v_call: TRBV5-1
d_call: TRBD1
clone_size: .
cdr3_aa: CASSVTGTGADTQYF

j_call: TRBJ1-1
v_call: TRBV18
d_call: TRBD1
clone_size: .
cdr3_aa: CASSPRTGLGITEAFF

j_call: TRBJ2-1
v_call: TRBV6-6
d_call: TRBD1
clone_size: .
cdr3_aa: CASSYRDRGNEQFF

j_call: TRBJ2-7
v_call: TRBV5-1
d_call: TRBD1
clone_size: .
cdr3_aa: CASRVQGAPYEQYF

j_call: TRBJ2-7
v_call: TRBV9
d_call: .
clone_size: .
cdr3_aa: CASSVGITGRQGEQYF

j_call: TRBJ1-1
v_call: TRBV6-5
d_call: .
clone_size: .
cdr3_aa: CASSYDFWTANTEAFF

j_call: TRBJ1-2
v_call: TRBV5-1
d_call: .
clone_size: .
cdr3_aa: CASSLDNYGTGGYTF

j_call: TRBJ1-1
v_call: TRBV18
d_call: .
clone_size: .
cdr3_aa: CASSPGQGQVTEAFF

j_call: TRBJ2-7
v_call: TRBV10-1
d_call: .
clone_size: .
cdr3_aa: CASSDHSYEQYF

j_call: TRBJ2-5
v_call: TRBV10-3
d_call: TRBD2
clone_size: .
cdr3_aa: CAISGTGGPEETQYF

j_call: TRBJ2-7
v_call: TRBV6-6
d_call: TRBD1
clone_size: once
cdr3_aa: CASSYGRQGASYEQYF

j_call: TRBJ1-1
v_call: TRBV30
d_call: .
clone_size: .
cdr3_aa: CAWSQGESTEAFF

j_call: TRBJ2-1
v_call: TRBV6-1
d_call: .
clone_size: few
cdr3_aa: CASSERQEPYNEQFF

j_call: TRBJ2-7
v_call: TRBV20-1
d_call: .
clone_size: .
cdr3_aa: CSARVEIEQYF

j_call: TRBJ1-6
v_call: TRBV27
d_call: TRBD1
clone_size: .
cdr3_aa: CASSFQGDNSPLHF

j_call: TRBJ2-5
v_call: TRBV6-5
d_call: .
clone_size: .
cdr3_aa: CASSRGGETQYF

j_call: TRBJ2-5
v_call: TRBV11-2
d_call: .
clone_size: .
cdr3_aa: CASSTPRIPQETQYF

j_call: TRBJ2-1
v_call: TRBV7-9
d_call: .
clone_size: .
cdr3_aa: CASSLDLYNEQFF

j_call: TRBJ1-2
v_call: TRBV6-5
d_call: .
clone_size: .
cdr3_aa: CASSFSGIRYGYTF

j_call: TRBJ1-2
v_call: TRBV27
d_call: TRBD1
clone_size: few
cdr3_aa: CASSLRGTGTTNYGYTF

j_call: TRBJ2-5
v_call: TRBV6-1
d_call: TRBD2
clone_size: .
cdr3_aa: CASSGGATETQYF

j_call: TRBJ2-2
v_call: TRBV12-5
d_call: .
clone_size: .
cdr3_aa: CASGMIFSANTGELFF

j_call: TRBJ2-1
v_call: TRBV19
d_call: TRBD2
clone_size: .
cdr3_aa: CASSNQGTSSWGEQFF

j_call: TRBJ1-5
v_call: TRBV6-5
d_call: .
clone_size: .
cdr3_aa: CASKDYRDSNQPQHF

j_call: TRBJ1-5
v_call: TRBV6-5
d_call: .
clone_size: .
cdr3_aa: CASRGNNQPQHF

j_call: TRBJ2-1
v_call: TRBV10-1
d_call: .
clone_size: .
cdr3_aa: CASSEYTGPLKDEQFF

j_call: TRBJ2-7
v_call: TRBV28
d_call: TRBD2
clone_size: .
cdr3_aa: CASSLVVAGGLGEQYF

j_call: TRBJ1-1
v_call: TRBV5-1
d_call: .
clone_size: .
cdr3_aa: CASSLAASDLDTEAFF

j_call: TRBJ1-2
v_call: TRBV19
d_call: TRBD1
clone_size: .
cdr3_aa: CASIMTGGNGYTF